These T cell receptor beta chains were read from a single sample in a study of cytomegalovirus exposure and HLA in healthy donors. Profiled with immunoSEQ multiplex PCR; TCRdb holds only in-frame clones, not every one. The sample carries some 130,000 clones, less than 80% recorded once. What was sequenced was PBMCs. The receptor set was obtained from a man aged 35-49 years in good health and CMV-seropositive. Both conserved end residues are trimmed from each CDR3. A D gene is named only where the DNA matches it firmly.

j_call	d_call	v_call	cdr3_aa
TRBJ2-2	TRBD2	TRBV6-5	ASSLAGGITGELF
TRBJ2-5	TRBD2	TRBV27	ASSPGLGGETQY
TRBJ1-6	TRBD1	TRBV28	ASSSPTGTGMSPLH
TRBJ2-3	TRBD2	TRBV9	ASSGRLAGGPRSTNTQY
TRBJ2-5	TRBD1	TRBV14	ASSRQGLGETQY
TRBJ2-3	TRBD1	TRBV5-1	ASSSTRGTASGDTQY
TRBJ2-3	NA	TRBV5-4	ASSPARGSAGGDTQY
TRBJ2-5	TRBD2	TRBV5-1	ASSFVAGVTQTQY
TRBJ2-7	TRBD2	TRBV5-1	ASSSPGGLAGSYEQY
TRBJ1-1	TRBD1	TRBV10-3	AISGSGQGRVTEAF
TRBJ1-6	NA	TRBV30	AWSVGGGYSPLH
TRBJ1-2	TRBD1	TRBV28	ASSFLGQGANYGYT
TRBJ2-1	TRBD1	TRBV19	ASSIRQGDEQF
TRBJ2-7	TRBD1	TRBV6-6	ASSKDRGPYEQY
TRBJ1-1	TRBD1	TRBV27	ASSQAGGYTEAF
TRBJ2-3	NA	TRBV19	ASSIAGATDTQY
TRBJ2-7	TRBD2	TRBV7-9	ASSFSGSVREQY
TRBJ2-7	TRBD1	TRBV7-2	ASSLVGQGRTQY
TRBJ1-1	NA	TRBV7-9	SSSPPGVAGNTEAF
TRBJ1-3	TRBD1	TRBV19	ASRDRERSGNTIY
TRBJ2-7	NA	TRBV11-2	ASSLSWTAHYEQY
TRBJ1-2	NA	TRBV10-3	AISEDTLYGYT
TRBJ1-2	TRBD1	TRBV6-5	ASSKTGGVYGYT
TRBJ1-1	NA	TRBV6-1	AISESGGSGTEAF
NA	NA	TRBV7-5	VRSQGQGGTYEQY
TRBJ2-3	TRBD1	TRBV7-9	ASSRDRGFGTDTQY
TRBJ2-1	NA	TRBV7-9	ASSLFSYNEQF
TRBJ2-3	NA	TRBV13	ASSLGVREGTDTQY
TRBJ1-4	NA	TRBV6-1	ASSEMAGTNEKLF
TRBJ2-3	TRBD2	TRBV28	ASSPPSGSLTDTQY
TRBJ2-3	NA	TRBV19	ASTAAGLGDTQY
TRBJ1-4	NA	TRBV4-1	ASSQNAVEKLF
TRBJ2-1	TRBD2	TRBV5-1	ASSLVLAGNNEQF
TRBJ2-1	TRBD2	TRBV7-9	ASSPSGSAYNEQF
TRBJ2-3	TRBD2	TRBV28	ASIEAGGLDTQY
TRBJ2-7	TRBD2	TRBV7-2	ASTTGGLAAYEQY
TRBJ2-5	NA	TRBV6-1	ASMQGPSQETQY
TRBJ2-7	TRBD1	TRBV14	ASSQDSGTVTYEQY
TRBJ1-1	NA	TRBV5-4	ASSLDRNTEAF
TRBJ1-5	NA	TRBV28	ASSQGGLRNQPQH
TRBJ1-1	NA	TRBV5-6	ASSLYLNTEAF
TRBJ2-2	TRBD2	TRBV19	ASSMGTSLGTGELF
TRBJ2-5	NA	TRBV9	ASSVGGEPETQY
TRBJ1-1	NA	TRBV7-2	ASSMTVNTEAF
TRBJ2-3	NA	TRBV5-1	ASSLRDSTDTQY
TRBJ1-1	NA	TRBV6-6	ASSYSRGWTEAF
TRBJ2-1	TRBD2	TRBV27	ASTGGAYNEQF